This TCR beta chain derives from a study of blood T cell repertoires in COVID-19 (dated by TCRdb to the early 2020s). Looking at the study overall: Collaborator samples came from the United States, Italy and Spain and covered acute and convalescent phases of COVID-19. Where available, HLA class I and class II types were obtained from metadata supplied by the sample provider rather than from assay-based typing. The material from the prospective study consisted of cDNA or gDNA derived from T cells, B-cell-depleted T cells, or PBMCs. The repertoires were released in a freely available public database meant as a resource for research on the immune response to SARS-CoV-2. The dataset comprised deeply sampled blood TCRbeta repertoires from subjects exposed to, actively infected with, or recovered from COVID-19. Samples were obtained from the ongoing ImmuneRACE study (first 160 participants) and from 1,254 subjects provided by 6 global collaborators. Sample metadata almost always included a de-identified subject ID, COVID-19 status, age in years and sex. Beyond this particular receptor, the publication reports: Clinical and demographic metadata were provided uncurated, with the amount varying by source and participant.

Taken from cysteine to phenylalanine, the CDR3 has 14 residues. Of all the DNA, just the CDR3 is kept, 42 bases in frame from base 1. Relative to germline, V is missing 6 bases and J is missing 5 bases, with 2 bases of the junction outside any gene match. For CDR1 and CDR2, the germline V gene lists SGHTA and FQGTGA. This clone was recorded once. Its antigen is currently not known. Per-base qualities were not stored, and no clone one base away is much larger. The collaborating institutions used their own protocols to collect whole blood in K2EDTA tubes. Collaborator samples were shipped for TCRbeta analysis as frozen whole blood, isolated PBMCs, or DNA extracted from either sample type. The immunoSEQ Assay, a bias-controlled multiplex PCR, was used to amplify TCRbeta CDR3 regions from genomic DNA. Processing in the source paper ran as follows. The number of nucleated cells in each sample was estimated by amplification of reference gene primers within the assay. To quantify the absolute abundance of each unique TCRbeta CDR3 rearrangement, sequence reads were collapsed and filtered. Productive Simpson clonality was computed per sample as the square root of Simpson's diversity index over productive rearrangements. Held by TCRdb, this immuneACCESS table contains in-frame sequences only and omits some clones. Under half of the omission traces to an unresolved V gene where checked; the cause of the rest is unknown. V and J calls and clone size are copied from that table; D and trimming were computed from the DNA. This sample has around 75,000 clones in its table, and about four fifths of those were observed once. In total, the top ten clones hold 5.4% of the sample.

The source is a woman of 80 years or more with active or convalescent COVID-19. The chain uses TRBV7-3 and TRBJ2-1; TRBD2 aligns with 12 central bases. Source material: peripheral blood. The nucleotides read TGTGCCAGCAGACGGACTAGCGGGAACAATGAGCAGTTCTTC. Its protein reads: CASRRTSGNNEQFF.